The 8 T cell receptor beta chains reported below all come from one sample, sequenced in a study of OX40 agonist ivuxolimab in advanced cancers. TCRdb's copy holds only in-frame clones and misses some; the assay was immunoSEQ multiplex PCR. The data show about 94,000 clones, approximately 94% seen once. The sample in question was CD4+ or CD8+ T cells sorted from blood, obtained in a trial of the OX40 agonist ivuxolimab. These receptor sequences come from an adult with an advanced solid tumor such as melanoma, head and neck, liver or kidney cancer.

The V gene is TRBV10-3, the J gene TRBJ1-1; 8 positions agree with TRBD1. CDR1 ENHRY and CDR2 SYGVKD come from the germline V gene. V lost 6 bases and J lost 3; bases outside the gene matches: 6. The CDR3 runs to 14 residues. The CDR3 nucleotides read TGTGCCATCAGGACAGGGGAGGGTTACACTGAAGCTTTCTTT. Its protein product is CAIRTGEGYTEAFF.

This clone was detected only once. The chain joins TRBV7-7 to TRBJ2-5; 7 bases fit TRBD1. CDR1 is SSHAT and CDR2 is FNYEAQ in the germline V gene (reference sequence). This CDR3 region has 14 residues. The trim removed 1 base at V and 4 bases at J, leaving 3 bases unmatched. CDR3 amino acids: CASSLGYRGETQYF. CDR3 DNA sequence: TGTGCCAGCAGCTTAGGGTACAGGGGAGAGACCCAGTACTTC.

CDR3 sequence reads: CASSGGQGKYEQYF. CDR3 in DNA: TGTGCCAGCAGCGGAGGACAGGGGAAGTACGAGCAGTACTTC. The V and J genes are TRBV9 and TRBJ2-7, with 9 bases that match TRBD1. The CDR3 runs to 14 residues. CDR1 SGDLS and CDR2 YYNGEE come from the germline V gene. V shed 3 bases, J shed 4 bases, and the junction held 5 bases outside the gene matches.

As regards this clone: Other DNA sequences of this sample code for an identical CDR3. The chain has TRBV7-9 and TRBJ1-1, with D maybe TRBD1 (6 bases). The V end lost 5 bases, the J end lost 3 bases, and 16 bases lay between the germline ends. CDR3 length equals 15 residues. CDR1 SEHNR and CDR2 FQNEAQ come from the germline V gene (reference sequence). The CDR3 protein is CASSRLGGRDTEAFF. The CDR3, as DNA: TGTGCCAGCAGCCGATTAGGGGGGCGGGACACTGAAGCTTTCTTT.

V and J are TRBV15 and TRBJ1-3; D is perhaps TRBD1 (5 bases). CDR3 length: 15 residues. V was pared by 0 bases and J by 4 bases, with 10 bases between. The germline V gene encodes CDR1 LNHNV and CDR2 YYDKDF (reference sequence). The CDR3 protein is CATSRDGTGGNTIYF. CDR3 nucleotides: TGTGCCACCAGCAGAGATGGGACGGGAGGAAACACCATATATTTT.

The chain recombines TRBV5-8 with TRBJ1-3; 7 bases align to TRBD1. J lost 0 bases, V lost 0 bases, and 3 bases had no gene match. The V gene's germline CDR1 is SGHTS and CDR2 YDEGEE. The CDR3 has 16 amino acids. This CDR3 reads CASSLEGQISGNTIYF. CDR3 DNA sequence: TGTGCCAGCAGCTTGGAGGGACAGATCTCTGGAAACACCATATATTTT.

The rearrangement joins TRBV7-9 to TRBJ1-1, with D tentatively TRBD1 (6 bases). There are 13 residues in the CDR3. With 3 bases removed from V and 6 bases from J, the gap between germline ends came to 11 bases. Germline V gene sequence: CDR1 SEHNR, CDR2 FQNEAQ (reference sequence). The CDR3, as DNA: TGTGCCAGCAGCTTTGGGGGGCCACCTGAAGCTTTCTTT. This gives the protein CASSFGGPPEAFF.

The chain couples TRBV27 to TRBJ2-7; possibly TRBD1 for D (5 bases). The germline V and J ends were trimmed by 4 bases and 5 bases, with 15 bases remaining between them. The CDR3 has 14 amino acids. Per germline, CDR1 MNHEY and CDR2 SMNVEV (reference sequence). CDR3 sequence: CASSWSRARNEQYF. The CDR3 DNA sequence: TGTGCCAGCAGTTGGAGCAGGGCGAGGAACGAGCAGTACTTC.